These 28 T cell receptor beta chains were all obtained from the same sample, sequenced in a study of PD-L1 blockade in urothelial cancer. Sample time point: peripheral blood 6 weeks after treatment start. Sequencing used immunoSEQ multiplex PCR; TCRdb keeps in-frame clones, though not all of them. The profile shows about 40,000 clones, 80% to 90% of them singletons. The specimen was PBMCs, collected around atezolizumab (anti-PD-L1) treatment. These receptors came from a man aged 60 to 69 with urothelial cancer.

The rearrangement links TRBV13 to TRBJ2-2; unclear D gene. This CDR3 has 13 residues. V dropped 5 bases and J dropped 4 bases, with 8 bases sitting between them. Germline V lookup: CDR1 PRHDT, CDR2 FYEKMQ (reference sequence). DNA of the CDR3: TGTGCCAGCAGCCCCCTAGGCACCGGGGAGCTGTTTTTT. Protein: CASSPLGTGELFF.

This chain connects TRBV28 to TRBJ2-7, with a possible D match to TRBD1 (6 bases). The ends were cut back, 4 bases at V and 3 bases at J, with 13 bases in the middle. Germline CDR1 is MDHEN and CDR2 is SYDVKM. The CDR3 is 14 amino acids. The CDR3 region has the DNA TGTGCCAGCAGTTCAGGGACACTATACTACGAGCAGTACTTC. This translates into CASSSGTLYYEQYF. Full variable domain (remainder filled in from reference TRBV28 and TRBJ2-7): DVKVTQSSRYLVKRTGEKVFLECVQDMDHENMFWYRQDPGLGLRLIYFSYDVKMKEKGDIPEGYSVSREKKERFSLILESASTNQTSMYLCASSSGTLYYEQYFGPGTRLTVT.

The CDR3 sequence is CASSPVGQAWSRAFF. CDR3 DNA sequence: TGTGCCAGCAGCCCAGTGGGTCAGGCATGGTCCAGGGCTTTCTTT. The genes are TRBV7-2 and TRBJ1-1; the D is unclear. V was shortened by 5 bases and J by 11 bases, with 24 bases between the two germline ends. The germline V gene has CDR1 SGHTA and CDR2 FQGNSA. This CDR3 has 15 residues.

The genes are TRBV7-2 and TRBJ1-3, with D possibly matching TRBD1 (5 bases). Germline CDR1 and CDR2: SGHTA and FQGNSA. This CDR3 comprises 15 residues. Trimming left V 3 bases short and J 0 bases short, with 9 bases between. For the CDR3, the DNA is TGTGCCAGCAGCTTCGGGGGGTTCTCTGGAAACACCATATATTTT. This sequence encodes CASSFGGFSGNTIYF. Full variable domain (rest looked up from reference TRBV7-2 and TRBJ1-3): GAGVSQSPSNKVTEKGKDVELRCDPISGHTALYWYRQSLGQGLEFLIYFQGNSAPDKSGLPSDRFSAERTGGSVSTLTIQRTQQEDSAVYLCASSFGGFSGNTIYFGEGSWLTVV.

The CDR3 bases are TGTGCCAGCAGTTACAGCGGGAGGGCCGGTTTAGAGACCCAGTACTTC. Translation: CASSYSGRAGLETQYF. The chain employs TRBV6-6 and TRBJ2-5; TRBD2 matches 10 bases. Trimming took 2 bases from V and 4 from J; bases not matched to a gene: 7. Germline V CDR1 and CDR2: MNHNY, SVGAGI (reference sequence). CDR3 length equals 16 residues.

The V gene is TRBV11-2, the J gene TRBJ2-3, with D possibly matching TRBD2 (6 bases). This CDR3 region has 14 residues. Germline values: CDR1 SGHAT, CDR2 FQNNGV. Deletions cut 0 bases from V and 5 bases from J, with 9 bases between. CDR3 region: CASSLDHGGDTQYF. The CDR3 region has the DNA TGTGCCAGCAGCTTAGATCACGGGGGAGATACGCAGTATTTT.

The chain recombines TRBV4-3 with TRBJ2-1; D ambiguous. The ends were cut back, 1 base at V and 0 bases at J, with 13 bases in the middle. The germline CDR1 and CDR2 sequences are LGHNA and YSLEER. The CDR3 loop spans 17 amino acids. The CDR3 reads CASSQVRGVSSYNEQFF. The CDR3 coding sequence is TGCGCCAGCAGCCAAGTTCGTGGAGTTAGCTCCTACAATGAGCAGTTCTTC.

This chain connects TRBV29-1 to TRBJ1-2, with D possibly being TRBD1 (5 bases). The CDR3 spans 16 residues. Between the trimmed V and J ends, which lost 3 bases and 2 bases, there was a span of 19 bases. The germline V gene has CDR1 SQVTM and CDR2 ANQGSEA. The CDR3 reads CSVEGLPGLLNYGYTF. The CDR3 DNA follows: TGCAGCGTTGAGGGACTTCCGGGGCTCTTGAACTATGGCTACACCTTC.

The chain employs TRBV7-8 and TRBJ2-4; 14 nucleotides align to TRBD2. Germline V gives CDR1 SGHVS, CDR2 FQNEAQ. The CDR3 is 19 amino acids. Unmatched junction bases numbered 8, after V lost 2 bases and J lost 2 bases. The CDR3: CASSLRGLAGVLSKNIQYF. The CDR3 DNA follows: TGTGCCAGCAGCTTACGGGGACTAGCGGGAGTTCTATCCAAAAACATTCAGTACTTC.

V gene TRBV5-1 combines with J gene TRBJ1-1, with unresolved D. V lost 0 bases and J lost 5, with 11 bases in between. The germline V gene encodes CDR1 SGHRS and CDR2 YFSETQ. The CDR3 totals 14 residues. The CDR3 loop reads CASSLEAGLTEAFF. CDR3 in DNA: TGCGCCAGCAGCTTGGAGGCGGGTTTAACTGAAGCTTTCTTT.

The CDR3 spells CASSVEGAVGYTF. In nucleotides, the CDR3 is TGTGCCAGCAGCGTAGAGGGGGCTGTCGGCTACACCTTC. This chain links TRBV9 with TRBJ1-2; TRBD1 agrees at 7 bases. The V segment lost 0 bases and the J segment 8 bases; nucleotides outside the gene matches: 4. The CDR3 is 13 residues long. Germline CDR1 and CDR2: SGDLS and YYNGEE.

V usage is TRBV7-9 and J usage is TRBJ2-1; 15 nucleotides line up with TRBD2. The junction had 4 bases not matched to a gene; V was cut back by 5 bases and J by 5 bases. The CDR3 totals 16 residues. Per germline, CDR1 SEHNR and CDR2 FQNEAQ (reference sequence). CDR3 bases: TGTGCCAGCAGCAGGACTAGCGGGGGGGGAGACAATGAGCAGTTCTTC. Translating gives CASSRTSGGGDNEQFF.

The rearrangement joins TRBV6-4 to TRBJ1-2; 8 bases agree with TRBD1. The junction had 7 bases not matched to a gene; V was cut back by 0 bases and J by 7 bases. The CDR3 length is 15 residues. Germline CDR1 and CDR2: MRHNA and SNTAGT. The CDR3 is CASSDSRTGGRGYTF. The DNA for the CDR3 is TGTGCCAGCAGTGACTCACGAACAGGGGGTCGTGGCTACACCTTC.

The V call is TRBV6-4, the J call TRBJ1-1; perhaps TRBD1 as D (5 bases). The CDR3 sequence is 13 residues long. Germline CDR1 and CDR2: MRHNA and SNTAGT. The V and J ends lost 6 bases and 3 bases respectively, with 11 bases between them. The CDR3 DNA sequence: TGTGCCAGCAGCAGGGTTTGGGACACTGAAGCTTTCTTT. Translating it yields CASSRVWDTEAFF.

The gene calls are TRBV19 and TRBJ2-6, with D tentatively TRBD1 (5 bases). Germline lookup yields CDR1 LNHDA and CDR2 SQIVND (reference sequence). This CDR3 region has 17 residues. The germline V and J ends were trimmed by 4 bases and 4 bases, with 17 bases remaining between them. The chain's CDR3 is CASSKGRDGAGANVLTF. DNA of the CDR3: TGTGCCAGTAGTAAGGGCAGGGATGGTGCCGGGGCCAACGTCCTGACTTTC.

This clone has a single count. The V call is TRBV7-6, the J call TRBJ2-3; TRBD1 matches at 8 bases. J was trimmed by 5 bases and V by 4 bases; bases with no gene match: 5. Germline V gene lookup returns CDR1 SGHVS and CDR2 FNYEAQ. CDR3 length: 14 amino acids. The DNA for the CDR3 is TGTGCCAGCAGCTCCGGACAGGGCAGAGATACGCAGTATTTT. Amino acids: CASSSGQGRDTQYF.

J is TRBJ2-5 and V is TRBV5-6; TRBD2 might be the D (5 bases). The CDR3 covers 12 residues. V was cut by 0 bases and J by 7 bases, with 7 bases left in between. Germline V CDR1 and CDR2: SGHDT, YYEEEE. The DNA of the CDR3 is TGTGCCAGCAGCTTGGTGCGGGCGACCCAGTACTTC. It specifies CASSLVRATQYF. Looking up the rest from reference TRBV5-6 and TRBJ2-5 gives the full variable domain: DAGVTQSPTHLIKTRGQQVTLRCSPKSGHDTVSWYQQALGQGPQFIFQYYEEEERQRGNFPDRFSGHQFPNYSSELNVNALLLGDSALYLCASSLVRATQYFGPGTRLLVL.

The V call is TRBV2, the J call TRBJ1-4; D uncertain. CDR1 is SNHLY, CDR2 FYNNEI, per germline. The CDR3 is 14 amino acids. The V gene lost 8 bases and the J gene lost 3 bases, with 13 bases spanning the gap. In nucleotides, the CDR3 is TGTGCCAGCCTGAAGGATGCGGCTAATGAAAAACTGTTTTTT. It is translated as CASLKDAANEKLFF. The full variable domain, with the rest looked up from reference TRBV2 and TRBJ1-4, is EPEVTQTPSHQVTQMGQEVILRCVPISNHLYFYWYRQILGQKVEFLVSFYNNEISEKSEIFDDQFSVERPDGSNFTLKIRSTKLEDSAMYFCASLKDAANEKLFFGSGTQLSVL.

The V gene is TRBV29-1, the J gene TRBJ1-2, with 11 bases aligning to TRBD1. Germline V gene data show CDR1 as SQVTM and CDR2 as ANQGSEA. The V segment lost 8 bases and the J segment 2 bases; nucleotides outside the gene matches: 7. The CDR3 contains 14 residues. The chain's CDR3 is CSIRGQGENYGYTF. The CDR3 nucleotides are TGCAGCATACGGGGACAGGGGGAGAACTATGGCTACACCTTC.

The CDR3: CASSVGQGGNQPQHF. The CDR3 DNA is TGTGCCAGCTCAGTAGGACAGGGGGGCAATCAGCCCCAGCATTTT. The chain joins TRBV18 to TRBJ1-5; 10 nucleotides align to TRBD1. This CDR3 has 15 amino acids. Unmatched junction bases numbered 3, after V lost 5 bases and J lost 2 bases. CDR1 is KGHSH and CDR2 is LQKENI in the germline V gene.

This clone occurred once. This rearrangement joins TRBV9 to TRBJ2-1, with 8 nucleotides matching TRBD2. The germline V gene has CDR1 SGDLS and CDR2 YYNGEE. There are 18 residues in the CDR3. With V trimmed by 4 bases and J by 1 base, 13 bases remained unmatched. CDR3: CASSPRVSGADSYNEQFF. CDR3 nucleotides: TGTGCCAGCAGCCCCCGGGTTAGCGGGGCTGATTCCTACAATGAGCAGTTCTTC.

This sequence joins TRBV10-3 and TRBJ2-2, with TRBD1 matching 9 bases. With V trimmed by 5 bases and J by 4 bases, 5 bases remained unmatched. Germline assignment: CDR1 ENHRY and CDR2 SYGVKD. The CDR3 consists of 15 residues. The chain's CDR3 is CAISPGQGGTGELFF. The CDR3 bases are TGTGCCATCAGTCCGGGACAGGGAGGCACCGGGGAGCTGTTTTTT.

The rearrangement joins TRBV2 to TRBJ1-1; D uncertain. The CDR3 is 16 amino acids. Trimming cost V 0 bases and J 7 bases, with 18 bases left between them. Looked up from germline, CDR1 is SNHLY and CDR2 is FYNNEI. In DNA form, the CDR3 reads TGTGCCAGCAGTGAAGCGCTCGGCGGGGTGCGAGTTGAAGCTTTCTTT. Residues: CASSEALGGVRVEAFF.

This sequence joins TRBV18 and TRBJ2-5, with TRBD1 matching 9 bases. Per germline, CDR1 KGHSH and CDR2 LQKENI. The CDR3 extends over 15 amino acids. V gave up 2 bases and J gave up 5 bases; unmatched junction bases: 6. The CDR3 sequence is CASSPGQGLAETQYF. The CDR3, as DNA: TGTGCCAGCTCACCAGGACAGGGGTTGGCGGAGACCCAGTACTTC.

This chain links TRBV5-1 with TRBJ2-1, with a weak D call TRBD1 (6 bases). Germline V CDR1 and CDR2: SGHRS, YFSETQ. This CDR3 spans 15 amino acids. Trimming took off 3 bases at V and 5 bases at J, with 15 bases between the two ends. The CDR3 spells CASSSQGSSNNEQFF. As DNA, the CDR3 is TGCGCCAGCAGCTCACAGGGTTCTTCGAACAATGAGCAGTTCTTC.

The J gene is TRBJ1-2, the V gene TRBV2, with TRBD1 identical over 7 bases. CDR3 length equals 13 residues. Germline V lookup: CDR1 SNHLY, CDR2 FYNNEI. With 4 bases clipped from V and 6 bases from J, the junction kept 5 bases outside the gene matches. The CDR3 here is CASSGQGVHGYTF. As DNA, the CDR3 is TGTGCCAGCAGTGGACAGGGCGTTCATGGCTACACCTTC.

J is TRBJ1-2 and V is TRBV10-2, with 9 bases lining up with TRBD1. The CDR3 covers 14 residues. With V trimmed by 6 bases and J by 4 bases, 6 bases remained unmatched. Germline loops: CDR1 WSHSY, CDR2 SAAADI. CDR3 sequence (DNA): TGCGCCAGCAGCGGGACAGGGTATTCCTATGGCTACACCTTC. This gives the protein CASSGTGYSYGYTF.

The chain joins TRBV6-5 to TRBJ2-3; 10 bases fit TRBD2. Per germline, CDR1 MNHEY and CDR2 SVGAGI. CDR3 length: 15 amino acids. J was trimmed by 6 bases and V by 6 bases; bases with no gene match: 9. CDR3 protein: CASRKAGGLVDTQYF. The CDR3 bases are TGTGCCAGCAGGAAAGCGGGGGGGCTCGTGGATACGCAGTATTTT.